These T cell receptor beta chains were read from a single sample in a study of cytomegalovirus exposure and HLA in healthy donors. The repertoire was sequenced with immunoSEQ multiplex PCR; TCRdb's copy has only in-frame clones and lacks some. The table records approximately 220,000 clones, 82% of them present only once. Input material: PBMCs. These receptors all stem from a man in his forties in good health and CMV-seropositive. The CDR3 runs from the conserved cysteine through the conserved F or W. The D gene is left open where the match is weak. Expanded clones get a size class; other rows say once, few or many, or leave the size out.

TRBJ1-2	few	TRBD1	TRBV6-1	CASSPRDRSLYGYTF	TGTGCCAGCAGTCCGAGGGACAGGTCTCTCTATGGCTACACCTTC
TRBJ2-1	-	-	TRBV5-8	CASSYPERDEQFF	TGTGCCAGCAGCTATCCTGAACGAGATGAGCAGTTCTTC
TRBJ2-7	-	-	TRBV27	CASSFSSAVGFEQYF	TGTGCCAGCAGTTTTAGCAGCGCGGTAGGTTTCGAGCAGTACTTC
TRBJ1-2	-	-	TRBV19	CASSTGVRGYTF	TGTGCCAGTAGTACAGGGGTGCGGGGCTACACCTTC
TRBJ2-5	-	-	TRBV2	CASSGGQETQYF	TGTGCCAGCAGTGGCGGACAGGAGACCCAGTACTTC
TRBJ1-2	-	-	TRBV6-1	CASTRNANYGYTF	TGTGCCAGCACTAGAAATGCTAACTATGGCTACACCTTC
TRBJ1-1	-	-	TRBV29-1	CSVGHRQGIEAFF	TGCAGCGTTGGTCACAGGCAGGGAATTGAAGCTTTCTTT
TRBJ2-5	-	-	TRBV7-2	CASSPGQGRSETQYF	TGTGCCAGCAGCCCAGGCCAGGGGCGGTCAGAGACCCAGTACTTC
TRBJ1-5	-	-	TRBV27	CASSFHGEDQPQHF	TGTGCCAGCAGTTTTCACGGAGAAGATCAGCCCCAGCATTTT
TRBJ2-7	-	-	TRBV2	CASRFSRTYEQYF	TGTGCCAGCAGGTTTAGCAGAACCTACGAGCAGTACTTC
TRBJ2-7	-	-	TRBV4-1	CASSQDPGSAYEQYF	TGCGCCAGCAGCCAAGATCCGGGGAGCGCCTACGAGCAGTACTTC
TRBJ1-5	-	TRBD1	TRBV5-6	CASSVGQGASQPQHF	TGTGCCAGCAGCGTAGGACAGGGAGCGAGTCAGCCCCAGCATTTT
TRBJ1-1	few	-	TRBV7-9	CASSMGGHTEAFF	TGTGCCAGCAGCATGGGGGGGCACACTGAAGCTTTCTTT
TRBJ1-5	few	TRBD1	TRBV6-1	CASSETGGSYSNQPQHF	TGTGCCAGCAGTGAAACAGGGGGGAGCTATAGCAATCAGCCCCAGCATTTT
TRBJ2-3	-	TRBD2	TRBV30	CAWGPGLAGADTQYF	TGTGCCTGGGGCCCGGGACTAGCGGGAGCAGATACGCAGTATTTT
TRBJ2-1	once	TRBD2	TRBV6-5	CASRGLAGGFDEQFF	TGTGCCAGCAGAGGGCTAGCGGGAGGGTTCGATGAGCAGTTCTTC
TRBJ1-4	-	-	TRBV6-1	CASSGHLGAGDNEKLFF	TGTGCCAGCAGTGGCCACCTGGGAGCAGGGGATAATGAAAAACTGTTTTTT
TRBJ2-5	-	TRBD2	TRBV7-2	CASSGRAVETQYF	TGTGCCAGCAGCGGGAGGGCGGTGGAGACCCAGTACTTC
TRBJ2-1	-	TRBD2	TRBV19	CAISAGASDEQFF	TGTGCCATTTCAGCGGGAGCCAGCGATGAGCAGTTCTTC
TRBJ2-3	-	-	TRBV7-2	CASSLGSQGGDTQYF	TGTGCCAGCAGCTTAGGCTCCCAGGGGGGAGATACGCAGTATTTT
TRBJ2-6	-	TRBD1	TRBV27	CASSSGGFSGANVLTF	TGTGCCAGCAGTTCAGGGGGTTTCTCTGGGGCCAACGTCCTGACTTTC